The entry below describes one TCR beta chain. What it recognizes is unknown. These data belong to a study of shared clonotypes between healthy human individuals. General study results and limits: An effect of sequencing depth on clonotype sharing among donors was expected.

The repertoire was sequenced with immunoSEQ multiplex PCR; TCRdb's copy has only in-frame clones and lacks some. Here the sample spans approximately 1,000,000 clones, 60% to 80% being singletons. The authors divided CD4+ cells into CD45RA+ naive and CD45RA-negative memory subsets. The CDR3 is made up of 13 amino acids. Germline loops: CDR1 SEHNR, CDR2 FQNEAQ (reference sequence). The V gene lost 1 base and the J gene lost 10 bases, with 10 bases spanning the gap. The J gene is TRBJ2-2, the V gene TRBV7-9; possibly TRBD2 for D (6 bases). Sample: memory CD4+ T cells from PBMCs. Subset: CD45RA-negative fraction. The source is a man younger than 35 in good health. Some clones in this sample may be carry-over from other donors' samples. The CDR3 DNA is TGTGCCAGCAGCTTAGGGAGGGACGCGGAGCTGTTTTTT. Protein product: CASSLGRDAELFF.